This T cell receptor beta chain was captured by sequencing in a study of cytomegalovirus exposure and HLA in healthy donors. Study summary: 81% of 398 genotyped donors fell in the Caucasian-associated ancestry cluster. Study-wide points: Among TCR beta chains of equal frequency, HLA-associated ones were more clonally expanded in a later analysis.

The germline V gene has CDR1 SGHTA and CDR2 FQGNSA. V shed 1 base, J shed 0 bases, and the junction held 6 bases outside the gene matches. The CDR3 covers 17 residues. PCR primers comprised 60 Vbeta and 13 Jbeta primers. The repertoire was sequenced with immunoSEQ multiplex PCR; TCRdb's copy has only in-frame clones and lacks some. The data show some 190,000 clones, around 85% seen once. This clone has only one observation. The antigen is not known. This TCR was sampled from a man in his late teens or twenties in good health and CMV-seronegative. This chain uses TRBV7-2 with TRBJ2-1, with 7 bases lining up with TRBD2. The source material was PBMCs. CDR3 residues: CASSLDWREYSYNEQFF. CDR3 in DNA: TGTGCCAGCAGCTTAGATTGGCGGGAGTACTCCTACAATGAGCAGTTCTTC.